This T cell receptor (beta chain) was found in a study of T cell responses to AZD1222 COVID-19 vaccine. General study results and limits: Seropositivity was recorded at baseline in only five to seven AZD1222 recipients.

V lost 6 bases and J 2 bases, leaving 12 bases between the germline ends. The germline CDR1 and CDR2 sequences are SGHTS and YDEGEE. The CDR3 is 14 residues long. Comment on this clone: Antigen specificity is unknown.

Sequenced by immunoSEQ multiplex PCR; TCRdb stores in-frame clones only, minus some. This table has about 160,000 clones, roughly nine tenths appearing once. The receptor was derived from an adult in good health. V usage is TRBV5-8 and J usage is TRBJ1-5; no firm D call. The sequencing used peripheral blood, collected on day 0 of MenACWY control vaccination. The chain's CDR3 is CASNEGDGNQPQHF. The CDR3 bases are TGTGCCAGCAACGAGGGCGATGGCAATCAGCCCCAGCATTTT.